The 23 T cell receptor beta chains listed next were all sequenced from one sample in a study of blood T cell repertoires in COVID-19. Only in-frame clones appear in the TCRdb table, and some are missing; sequencing was by immunoSEQ multiplex PCR. The table lists roughly 220,000 clones, roughly 82% of them singletons. Sequencing input: peripheral blood. Every receptor here comes from a woman between 40 and 50 years old who had recovered from COVID-19.

This clone was seen a handful of times. The gene calls are TRBV9 and TRBJ1-1, with D unresolved. V shed 4 bases and J shed 2 bases, with 9 bases lying between them. Germline loops: CDR1 SGDLS, CDR2 YYNGEE. This CDR3 is built from 13 residues. CDR3 DNA sequence: TGTGCCAGCAGCTTGACTAGTAACACTGAAGCTTTCTTT. It yields the protein CASSLTSNTEAFF.

This clone was detected once. V and J are TRBV9 and TRBJ2-3, with TRBD1 matching 8 bases. The germline CDR1 and CDR2 sequences are SGDLS and YYNGEE. V trimming: 3 bases; J trimming: 3 bases; junction bases outside the gene matches: 6. The length of the CDR3 is 15 residues. The chain's CDR3 is CASSALGQGTDTQYF. CDR3 nucleotide sequence: TGTGCCAGCAGCGCATTAGGACAGGGAACAGATACGCAGTATTTT.

This clone has only one observation. The rearrangement joins TRBV7-9 to TRBJ1-5; 8 bases match TRBD1. This CDR3 region has 15 residues. Trimming at V came to 5 bases and at J to 3 bases, leaving 6 bases not matched to a gene. Germline V gene lookup returns CDR1 SEHNR and CDR2 FQNEAQ (reference sequence). The CDR3 protein is CASSPDREDNQPQHF. The CDR3 DNA sequence: TGTGCCAGCAGCCCGGACAGGGAAGACAATCAGCCCCAGCATTTT.

The V and J genes are TRBV27 and TRBJ1-2, with a tentative D call TRBD1 (6 bases). V dropped 6 bases and J dropped 5 bases, with 16 bases sitting between them. There are 14 residues in the CDR3. Per the germline V gene, CDR1 is MNHEY and CDR2 is SMNVEV (reference sequence). The CDR3 nucleotides are TGTGCCAGCAGCCTAACCGGGACATCGTATGGCTACACCTTC. Its protein is CASSLTGTSYGYTF.

This chain joins TRBV7-2 and TRBJ2-7; 7 bases align to TRBD2. From germline, CDR1 is SGHTA and CDR2 FQGNSA. The CDR3 contains 15 residues. V was pared by 5 bases and J by 5 bases, with 12 bases of the junction left unmatched. CDR3 amino acids: CASSVSGISQDEQYF. The CDR3 nucleotides are TGTGCCAGCAGCGTCAGCGGGATATCGCAAGACGAGCAGTACTTC. Variable domain in full (rest from reference TRBV7-2 and TRBJ2-7): GAGVSQSPSNKVTEKGKDVELRCDPISGHTALYWYRQSLGQGLEFLIYFQGNSAPDKSGLPSDRFSAERTGGSVSTLTIQRTQQEDSAVYLCASSVSGISQDEQYFGPGTRLTVT.

J is TRBJ1-1 and V is TRBV3-1 (or the pseudogene TRBV3-2); 8 bases line up with TRBD1. In germline, CDR1 is LGHDT, CDR2 YNNKEL (reference sequence). This CDR3 contains 16 residues. V lost 2 bases and J lost 1; bases outside the gene matches: 6. This chain's CDR3 is CASSQRGGQGNTEAFF. The DNA of the CDR3 is TGTGCCAGCAGCCAACGGGGCGGACAGGGGAACACTGAAGCTTTCTTT.

A single count supports this clone. Here the CDR3 reads CASSLQGDQPQHF. The CDR3 nucleotides are TGTGCCAGCAGCCTTCAGGGCGATCAGCCCCAGCATTTT. J is TRBJ1-5 and V is TRBV3-1 (or the pseudogene TRBV3-2); TRBD1 is a possible D gene (5 bases). Germline V gene data show CDR1 as LGHDT and CDR2 as YNNKEL (reference sequence). V lost 4 bases, J lost 5 bases, and 9 bases lay in between. This CDR3 has 13 amino acids.

This clone was seen only once. This chain connects TRBV7-6 to TRBJ1-1; 10 bases map to TRBD1. The CDR3 sequence is 13 residues long. Per germline, CDR1 SGHVS and CDR2 FNYEAQ. V lost 0 bases, J lost 13 bases, and 5 bases stayed unmatched. The CDR3 region has the DNA TGTGCCAGCAGCTTAGCGTTGGGACAGGGGTATTTCTTT. It specifies CASSLALGQGYFF.

This chain uses TRBV28 with TRBJ1-4, with TRBD1 as a possible D gene (5 bases). Germline lookup yields CDR1 MDHEN and CDR2 SYDVKM. The CDR3 is 14 residues long. The V end lost 6 bases, the J end lost 3 bases, and 11 bases lay between the germline ends. The CDR3 DNA follows: TGTGCCAGCAGGGCGGGACCCCCTAATGAAAAACTGTTTTTT. Its translation: CASRAGPPNEKLFF.

V and J are TRBV10-3 and TRBJ2-2; no firm D call. The germline CDR1 and CDR2 sequences are ENHRY and SYGVKD. The CDR3 contains 14 residues. V was clipped by 0 bases and J by 7 bases, with 9 bases between them. In DNA, the CDR3 is TGTGCCATCAGTGAGTCGCCGGGTAGCGGGGAGCTGTTTTTT. Translated: CAISESPGSGELFF.

This clone appeared once. This chain connects TRBV3-1 (or the pseudogene TRBV3-2) to TRBJ1-2; no definite D call. The CDR3 has 12 residues. V shed 3 bases and J shed 7 bases, with 9 bases lying between them. CDR1 LGHDT and CDR2 YNNKEL come from the germline V gene (reference sequence). CDR3 loop: CASSHKLAGYTF. CDR3 coding DNA: TGTGCCAGCAGCCACAAATTGGCTGGCTACACCTTC.

This clone was detected a few times. The chain recombines TRBV30 with TRBJ2-7, with TRBD1 matching 10 bases. CDR1 and CDR2 (germline): GTSNPN, SVGIG (reference sequence). J lost 6 bases, V lost 6 bases, and 8 bases had no gene match. CDR3 length equals 13 residues. The CDR3 region is CACSRDRGTEQYF. As DNA, the CDR3 is TGTGCCTGTAGCCGGGACAGGGGCACCGAGCAGTACTTC.

V usage is TRBV9 and J usage is TRBJ1-1; D uncertain. Germline assignment: CDR1 SGDLS and CDR2 YYNGEE. Trimming took off 3 bases at V and 2 bases at J, with 14 bases between the two ends. The CDR3 has 15 residues. The CDR3 coding sequence is TGTGCCAGCAGCGATGGACGGGGATTAAACACTGAAGCTTTCTTT. Protein: CASSDGRGLNTEAFF.

V and J are TRBV5-1 and TRBJ1-1; TRBD1 is a possible D gene (5 bases). The germline V and J ends were trimmed by 0 bases and 5 bases, with 11 bases remaining between them. CDR1 and CDR2 from the germline V gene are SGHRS and YFSETQ. This CDR3 is built from 14 residues. The DNA of the CDR3 is TGCGCCAGCAGCTTGGTAGGGGAAGGAACTGAAGCTTTCTTT. Residues: CASSLVGEGTEAFF.

This chain links TRBV28 with TRBJ2-7; perhaps TRBD2 as D (6 bases). The germline V gene encodes CDR1 MDHEN and CDR2 SYDVKM. Trimming took 2 bases from V and 6 from J, leaving 20 bases between them. The CDR3 runs 16 residues. The CDR3: CASSLDPREAISEQYF. The CDR3 DNA sequence: TGTGCCAGCAGTTTAGACCCGAGGGAGGCTATAAGCGAGCAGTACTTC. The full variable domain, with the rest looked up from reference TRBV28 and TRBJ2-7, is DVKVTQSSRYLVKRTGEKVFLECVQDMDHENMFWYRQDPGLGLRLIYFSYDVKMKEKGDIPEGYSVSREKKERFSLILESASTNQTSMYLCASSLDPREAISEQYFGPGTRLTVT.

This clone came up a few times. The chain carries TRBV5-1 and TRBJ1-1; no firm D call. CDR1 is SGHRS, CDR2 YFSETQ, per germline. V was clipped by 2 bases and J by 3 bases, with 11 bases between them. The CDR3 has 14 residues. The CDR3 reads CASSFLGPDTEAFF. CDR3 DNA: TGCGCCAGCAGCTTCCTAGGCCCTGACACTGAAGCTTTCTTT. The entire variable domain, with the rest obtained from reference TRBV5-1 and TRBJ1-1, is as follows: KAGVTQTPRYLIKTRGQQVTLSCSPISGHRSVSWYQQTPGQGLQFLFEYFSETQRNKGNFPGRFSGRQFSNSRSEMNVSTLELGDSALYLCASSFLGPDTEAFFGQGTRLTVV.

This clone has only one observation. Other DNA sequences in the same sample also yield this CDR3. The gene calls are TRBV11-3 and TRBJ1-1; D call uncertain. V lost 2 bases to trimming and J lost 1 base, with 5 bases between them. Germline loops: CDR1 SGHNT, CDR2 YENEEA. CDR3 length: 13 amino acids. CDR3 coding DNA: TGTGCCAGCAGCTTAACCGGGAACACTGAAGCTTTCTTT. Translating it yields CASSLTGNTEAFF.

The V gene is TRBV2, the J gene TRBJ1-1; no firm D call. This CDR3 is built from 13 residues. CDR1 and CDR2 from the germline V gene are SNHLY and FYNNEI. Deletions cut 4 bases from V and 4 bases from J, with 10 bases between. CDR3 sequence reads: CASSVQERTEAFF. CDR3 in DNA: TGTGCCAGCAGTGTTCAGGAACGCACTGAAGCTTTCTTT.

The chain recombines TRBV5-1 with TRBJ2-5, with D maybe TRBD2 (6 bases). The CDR3 has 13 amino acids. The V end lost 8 bases, the J end lost 2 bases, and 13 bases lay between the germline ends. CDR1 SGHRS and CDR2 YFSETQ come from the germline V gene. The CDR3 DNA reads TGCGCCAGTGGGCCGGAGGGACAAGAGACCCAGTACTTC. This sequence encodes CASGPEGQETQYF.

This chain links TRBV6-4 with TRBJ2-1, with 8 positions matching TRBD1. V trimming: 2 bases; J trimming: 4 bases; junction bases outside the gene matches: 10. Germline V gives CDR1 MRHNA, CDR2 SNTAGT. The CDR3 extends over 17 amino acids. The CDR3 loop is CASSDTGGPTDYNEQFF. The CDR3, as DNA: TGTGCCAGCAGTGACACAGGGGGGCCAACAGATTACAATGAGCAGTTCTTC.

This chain connects TRBV18 to TRBJ2-1; perhaps TRBD2 as D (6 bases). Trimming stripped 0 bases from V and 0 bases from J, with 12 bases between. This CDR3 has 17 residues. Germline loops: CDR1 KGHSH, CDR2 LQKENI. CDR3 in DNA: TGTGCCAGCTCACCACCGGGTCTAGCGCCCTCCTACAATGAGCAGTTCTTC. Encoded protein: CASSPPGLAPSYNEQFF. The variable domain in full, completed from reference TRBV18 and TRBJ2-1, reads NAGVMQNPRHLVRRRGQEARLRCSPMKGHSHVYWYRQLPEEGLKFMVYLQKENIIDESGMPKERFSAEFPKEGPSILRIQQVVRGDSAAYFCASSPPGLAPSYNEQFFGPGTRLTVL.

The chain carries TRBV4-2 and TRBJ2-3; 9 bases align to TRBD2. CDR1 and CDR2 (germline): LGHNA, YNFKEQ. This CDR3 has 20 residues. Unmatched junction bases numbered 17, after V lost 4 bases and J lost 0 bases. CDR3 in DNA: TGTGCCAGCAGCCCAGACAAGGGAGCGGGGGGCCTCTCTAGCACAGATACGCAGTATTTT. It encodes CASSPDKGAGGLSSTDTQYF.

The rearrangement uses TRBV7-9 and TRBJ1-2, with a weak D call TRBD1 (6 bases). The CDR3 is 15 amino acids. Germline assignment: CDR1 SEHNR and CDR2 FQNEAQ (reference sequence). With 5 bases removed from V and 0 bases from J, the gap between germline ends came to 13 bases. CDR3 residues: CASSTSGTTNYGYTF. The CDR3 DNA reads TGTGCCAGCAGCACTTCCGGGACAACTAACTATGGCTACACCTTC.